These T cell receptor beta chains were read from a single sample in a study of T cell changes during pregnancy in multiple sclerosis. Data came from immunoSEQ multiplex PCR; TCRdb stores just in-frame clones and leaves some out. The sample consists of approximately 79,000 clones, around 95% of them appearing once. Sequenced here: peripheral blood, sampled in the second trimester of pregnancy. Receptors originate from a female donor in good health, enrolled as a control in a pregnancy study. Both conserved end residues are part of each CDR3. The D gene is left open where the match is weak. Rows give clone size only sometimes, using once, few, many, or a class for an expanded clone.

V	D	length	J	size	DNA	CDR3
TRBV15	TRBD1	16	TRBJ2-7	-	TGTGCCACCAGCAGAGATCCGGGGACAGTAACCCACGAGCAGTACTTC	CATSRDPGTVTHEQYF
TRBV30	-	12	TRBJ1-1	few	TGTGCCTGGGGGACTGCACGGACTGAAGCTTTCTTT	CAWGTARTEAFF
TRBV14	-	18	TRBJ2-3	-	TGTGCCAGCAGCCTCGCGGGCGGTTCGGGGGGCGGCACAGATACGCAGTATTTT	CASSLAGGSGGGTDTQYF
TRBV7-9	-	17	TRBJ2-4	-	TGTGCCAGCAGCCCAAAAAAACGGAGACTAGCCAAAAACATTCAGTACTTC	CASSPKKRRLAKNIQYF
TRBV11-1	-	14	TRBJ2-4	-	TGTGCCAGCAGCTTAAGAGGATCCCCAAACATTCAGTACTTC	CASSLRGSPNIQYF
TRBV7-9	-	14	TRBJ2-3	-	TGTGCCAGCAGTTTATTTGGAGGCACAGATACGCAGTATTTT	CASSLFGGTDTQYF
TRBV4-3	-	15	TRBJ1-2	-	TGCGCCAGCAGCCAAGATGTACGACAGGAGTATGGCTACACCTTC	CASSQDVRQEYGYTF
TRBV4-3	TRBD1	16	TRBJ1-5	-	TGCGCCAGCAGCCAAGATCGGACAGGGGGCTCTCAGCCCCAGCATTTT	CASSQDRTGGSQPQHF
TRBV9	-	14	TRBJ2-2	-	TGTGCCAGCACCGGAGCGGTGAACACCGGGGAGCTGTTTTTT	CASTGAVNTGELFF
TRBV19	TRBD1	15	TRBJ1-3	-	TGTGCCAGCCGAGTGACAGGGGGCTTTGGAAACACCATATATTTT	CASRVTGGFGNTIYF
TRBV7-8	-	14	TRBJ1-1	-	TGTGCCAGCAGCTTAGCGCGGGGGAATACTGAAGCTTTCTTT	CASSLARGNTEAFF
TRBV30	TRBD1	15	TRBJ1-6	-	TGTGCCTGGAGTGTAATTGGCCAGGGGGATTCACCCCTCCACTTT	CAWSVIGQGDSPLHF
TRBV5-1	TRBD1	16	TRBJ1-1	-	TGCGCCAGCAGCCACAGGACAGGGAGGGGGAACACTGAAGCTTTCTTT	CASSHRTGRGNTEAFF
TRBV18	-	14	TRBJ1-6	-	TGTGCCAGCTCACCTGGACGGGGTAAATTTGCCCTCCACTTT	CASSPGRGKFALHF
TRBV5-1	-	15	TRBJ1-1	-	TGCGCCAGCAGCTTGGCCGGTATAGGGACATCCGAAGCTTTCTTT	CASSLAGIGTSEAFF
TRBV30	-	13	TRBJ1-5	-	TGTGCCTGGAGTGGACAGATCAATCAGCCCCAGCATTTT	CAWSGQINQPQHF
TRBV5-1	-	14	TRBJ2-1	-	TGCGCCAGCAGCTTGGTCCAGGGGAAGGGTGAGCAGTTCTTC	CASSLVQGKGEQFF
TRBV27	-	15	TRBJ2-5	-	TGTGCCAGCAGTCCCTGGAGGGCAGACCAAGAGACCCAGTACTTC	CASSPWRADQETQYF
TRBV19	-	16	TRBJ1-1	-	TGTGCCAGTAGTCCTCTTAGTTGGACAGCGAACACTGAAGCTTTCTTT	CASSPLSWTANTEAFF
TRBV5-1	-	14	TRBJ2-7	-	TGCGCCAGCAGCCAAGAGCGGGTATCCTACGAGCAGTACTTC	CASSQERVSYEQYF
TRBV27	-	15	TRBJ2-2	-	TGTGCCAGCAGCCCCTCTCGACTAGAGGCCGGGGAGCTGTTTTTT	CASSPSRLEAGELFF
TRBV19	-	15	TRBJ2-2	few	TGTGCCAGTATAGGGAAAAAAGGGGACACCGGGGAGCTGTTTTTT	CASIGKKGDTGELFF
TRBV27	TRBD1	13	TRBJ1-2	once	TGTGCCAGCAGTTCGGGACAGATGGGTGTCTACACCTTC	CASSSGQMGVYTF
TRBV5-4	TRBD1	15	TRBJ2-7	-	TGTGCCAGCAGCCATGGACAGGGGGCTCCCTACGAGCAGTACTTC	CASSHGQGAPYEQYF
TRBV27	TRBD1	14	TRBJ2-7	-	TGTGCCAGCAGTCGCCGGGACAGGCCCTACGAGCAGTACTTC	CASSRRDRPYEQYF
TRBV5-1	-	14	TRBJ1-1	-	TGCGCCAGCAGCTCAAGCGCGTTGAACACTGAAGCTTTCTTT	CASSSSALNTEAFF
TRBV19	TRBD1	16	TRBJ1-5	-	TGTGCCAGTAGTAGGCGACAGGGGGCTTCGAATCAGCCCCAGCATTTT	CASSRRQGASNQPQHF
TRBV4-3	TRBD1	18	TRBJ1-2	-	TGCGCCAGCAGCCAAGATGAAGGGGGCCGACATGGGAACTATGGCTACACCTTC	CASSQDEGGRHGNYGYTF
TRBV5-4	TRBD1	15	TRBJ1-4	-	TGTGCCAGCAGCCTCCAGACAGGGGAGGCTGAAAAACTGTTTTTT	CASSLQTGEAEKLFF
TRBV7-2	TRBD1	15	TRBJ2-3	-	TGTGCCAGCAGCTTGTTACAGGGGTGGACAGATACGCAGTATTTT	CASSLLQGWTDTQYF
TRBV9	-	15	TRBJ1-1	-	TGTGCCAGCAGTGTCGGGGGTAGTGCGAACACTGAAGCTTTCTTT	CASSVGGSANTEAFF
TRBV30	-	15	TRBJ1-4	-	TGTGCCTGGAGTGTACGGGGGACCCGGGGTGAAAAACTGTTTTTT	CAWSVRGTRGEKLFF